This T cell receptor beta chain was recorded in a study of shared clonotypes between healthy human individuals. Losses at the gene ends were 5 bases for V and 2 bases for J; bases not matched to a gene: 7. Germline CDR1 reads MDHEN; CDR2 reads SYDVKM. CDR3 length equals 16 residues. Clones were sequenced by immunoSEQ multiplex PCR, and TCRdb holds only the in-frame ones, with some missing. The sample lists 2 million to 2.5 million clones; 85% to 95% were seen once. The rearrangement links TRBV28 to TRBJ2-3, with 10 bases that match TRBD1. The sample taken for sequencing was naive CD4+ T cells from PBMCs. Subset specified: CD45RA+ positively selected. This clonotype was sampled from a man between 18 and 29 years old in good health. Some clones in this sample may be carry-over from other donors' samples. CDR3 DNA: TGTGCCAGCAGTCGTCTTGGGACAGGGGACACAGATACGCAGTATTTT. This codes for CASSRLGTGDTDTQYF.